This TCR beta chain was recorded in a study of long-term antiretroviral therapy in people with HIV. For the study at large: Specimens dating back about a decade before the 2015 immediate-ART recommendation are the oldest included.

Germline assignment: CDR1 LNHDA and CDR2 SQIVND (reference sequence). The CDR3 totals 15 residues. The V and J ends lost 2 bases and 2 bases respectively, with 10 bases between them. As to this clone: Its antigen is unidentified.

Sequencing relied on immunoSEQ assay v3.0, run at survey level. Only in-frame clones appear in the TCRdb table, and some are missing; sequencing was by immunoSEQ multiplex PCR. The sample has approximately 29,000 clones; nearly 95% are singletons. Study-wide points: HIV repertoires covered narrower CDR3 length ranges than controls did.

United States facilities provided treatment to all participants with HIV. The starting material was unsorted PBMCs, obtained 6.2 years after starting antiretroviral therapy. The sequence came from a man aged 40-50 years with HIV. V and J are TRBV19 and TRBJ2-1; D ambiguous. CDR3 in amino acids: CASSIRWNAYNEQFF. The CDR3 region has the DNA TGTGCCAGTAGTATAAGGTGGAACGCCTACAATGAGCAGTTCTTC.